This passage covers 12 T cell receptor beta chains from one sample sequenced in a study of shared clonotypes between healthy human individuals. TCRdb's copy holds only in-frame clones and misses some; the assay was immunoSEQ multiplex PCR. The sample contains millions of clones, approximately 92% of which appear only once. Input material: naive CD4+ T cells sorted from blood. Noted subset: CD45RA+ positively selected. These receptors originate from a young man in good health.

For this clone: At one of its ends the junction is not consistent with the germline gene, which may arise from a read error. The chain has TRBV7-3 and TRBJ2-3, with 9 positions matching TRBD1. The CDR3 contains 16 residues. CDR1 and CDR2 (germline): SGHTA, FQGTGA. CDR3 in amino acids: CASSLTGGSVTDTQYF. CDR3 nucleotide sequence: TGTGCCAGCAGCCTAACAGGGGGCAGTGTCACAGATACGCAGTATTTT.

This chain's CDR3 is CASSLAGESYNEQFF. In nucleotides, the CDR3 is TGTGCCAGCAGCTTAGCGGGAGAATCCTACAATGAGCAGTTCTTC. The chain links TRBV11-3 to TRBJ2-1, with a tentative D call TRBD2 (6 bases). Trimming cost V 1 base and J 1 base, with 8 bases left between them. The length of the CDR3 is 15 residues. Germline V gene sequence: CDR1 SGHNT, CDR2 YENEEA. Full variable domain (rest looked up from reference TRBV11-3 and TRBJ2-1): EAGVVQSPRYKIIEKKQPVAFWCNPISGHNTLYWYLQNLGQGPELLIRYENEEAVDDSQLPKDRFSAERLKGVDSTLKIQPAELGDSAVYLCASSLAGESYNEQFFGPGTRLTVL.

The CDR3 nucleotides are TGTGCCAGCTTGGAGACCTATGGCTACACCTTC. Amino acids: CASLETYGYTF. The chain combines TRBV2 with TRBJ1-2; D uncertain. The CDR3 contains 11 residues. Trimming left V 8 bases short and J 4 bases short, with 8 bases between. Germline-derived CDR1 and CDR2 are SNHLY and FYNNEI.

This sequence joins TRBV6-1 and TRBJ1-6, with D hard to call. The CDR3 is 12 residues long. V was clipped by 3 bases and J by 12 bases, with 9 bases between them. CDR1 and CDR2 (germline): MNHNS, SASEGT. The CDR3 here is CASSDGQQPLHF. The CDR3 DNA is TGTGCCAGCAGTGACGGGCAACAACCCCTCCACTTT.

The gene calls are TRBV1 and TRBJ2-2; the table's TRBD2 call for D was not verified on the DNA. TRBV1 is reported as a pseudogene. The CDR3 sequence is 17 residues long. CDR3 sequence: CTSSQTLAGDLWGELFF. The CDR3 DNA sequence: TGCACCAGCAGCCAAACACTAGCGGGAGACTTGTGGGGGGAGCTGTTTTTT.

The genes are TRBV27 and TRBJ2-2; D is unclear. V was cut by 6 bases and J by 8 bases, with 19 bases left in between. Per germline, CDR1 MNHEY and CDR2 SMNVEV (reference sequence). The CDR3 totals 15 residues. The CDR3 region is CASSPPPFFGGELFF. The CDR3 DNA is TGTGCCAGCAGCCCACCCCCTTTTTTCGGGGGGGAGCTGTTTTTT.

The chain has TRBV5-6 and TRBJ1-2; no firm D call. V lost 1 base and J 7 bases, leaving 11 bases between the germline ends. Germline V gene data show CDR1 as SGHDT and CDR2 as YYEEEE. The CDR3 has 13 amino acids. In DNA, the CDR3 is TGTGCCAGCAGCTTGCCGGACGGTCCTGGCTACACCTTC. This encodes CASSLPDGPGYTF.

The CDR3 DNA reads as TGTGCCAGCAGTTACTCGAAGGTTGGAGCCTACGAGCAGTACTTC. This sequence encodes CASSYSKVGAYEQYF. V usage is TRBV6-5 and J usage is TRBJ2-7; D not resolved. With 0 bases removed from V and 2 bases from J, the gap between germline ends came to 11 bases. CDR1 is MNHEY and CDR2 is SVGAGI in the germline V gene. The CDR3 spans 15 residues.

The CDR3 is CASRKGQEEKLFF. The CDR3 region has the DNA TGCGCCAGCAGAAAAGGACAGGAAGAAAAACTGTTTTTT. This chain links TRBV5-1 with TRBJ1-4, with TRBD1 matching over 7 bases. Germline V lookup: CDR1 SGHRS, CDR2 YFSETQ. This CDR3 has 13 residues. V gave up 5 bases and J gave up 8 bases; unmatched junction bases: 6.

A word on this clone: This same CDR3 is encoded by further DNA sequences in the sample. CDR3 nucleotides: TGTGCCAGCAGCCGGACAGGGTTACAAGAGACCCAGTACTTC. This translates into CASSRTGLQETQYF. The gene calls are TRBV7-2 and TRBJ2-5, with TRBD1 matching over 8 bases. The J segment lost 2 bases and the V segment lost 5 bases, leaving 4 bases of the junction unmatched. The CDR3 covers 14 residues. Looked up from germline, CDR1 is SGHTA and CDR2 is FQGNSA.

J is TRBJ1-3 and V is TRBV5-5; D call uncertain. Germline CDR1 is SGHKS and CDR2 is YYEKEE (reference sequence). The CDR3 runs to 14 residues. V dropped 1 base and J dropped 7 bases, with 12 bases sitting between them. CDR3 amino acids: CASSLYGKGNTIYF. DNA of the CDR3: TGTGCCAGCAGCTTGTATGGTAAAGGGAACACCATATATTTT.

V and J are TRBV30 and TRBJ2-6, with D hard to call. Germline CDR1 is GTSNPN and CDR2 is SVGIG (reference sequence). The CDR3 sequence is 14 residues long. V lost 3 bases, J lost 2 bases, and 8 bases lay in between. The chain's CDR3 is CAWRPSPGANVLTF. In DNA, the CDR3 is TGTGCCTGGAGGCCCAGTCCTGGGGCCAACGTCCTGACTTTC.